These 6 T cell receptor beta chains originate from one sample sequenced in a study of monozygotic twins with cystic fibrosis. Repertoires were generated with immunoSEQ multiplex PCR, while TCRdb's copy carries only in-frame clones and drops some. The sample includes 4,000 to 6,000 clones, 95% to 97% of them seen just once. The sample consisted of blood. These receptors all stem from a boy aged 2 to 9 with cystic fibrosis.

The V gene is TRBV6-1, the J gene TRBJ2-7; D is uncertain. Deletions cut 6 bases from V and 7 bases from J, with 16 bases between. Germline CDR1 and CDR2: MNHNS and SASEGT. This CDR3 region has 13 residues. CDR3 loop: CASRSGWVGEQYV. The DNA for the CDR3 is TGTGCCAGCAGATCCGGGTGGGTTGGAGAGCAGTACGTC.

This chain links TRBV21-1 with TRBJ2-3; the DNA was not compared with TRBD2, the D call given in the table. TRBV21-1 is marked as a pseudogene. The CDR3 is 14 residues long. The DNA of the CDR3 is TGTGCCAGCAGTTGGACGGACTTCACAGATACGCAGTATTTT. Its protein is CASSWTDFTDTQYF.

This clone is large (0.1 to 1%). The chain recombines TRBV10-2 with TRBJ2-3; D is perhaps TRBD1 (6 bases). This CDR3 comprises 12 residues. Trimming pared 8 bases from V and 5 bases from J, leaving 11 bases between. Per the germline V gene, CDR1 is WSHSY and CDR2 is SAAADI. CDR3 region: CASGGSGDTQYF. CDR3 in DNA: TGCGCCAGCGGGGGCTCTGGAGATACGCAGTATTTT.

The rearrangement links TRBV11-1 to TRBJ2-7; D may be TRBD1 or TRBD2 (5 bases each). The CDR3 runs 12 residues. V lost 1 base, J lost 6 bases, and 7 bases lay in between. CDR1 and CDR2 from the germline V gene are SGHAT and FQDESV (reference sequence). CDR3 protein: CASSLEGSEQYF. DNA for the CDR3: TGTGCCAGCAGCTTAGAGGGGAGCGAGCAGTACTTC.

V is TRBV13 and J is TRBJ2-3; D call uncertain. Trimming removed 6 bases at V and 0 bases at J, with 10 bases between. CDR1 and CDR2 from the germline V gene are PRHDT and FYEKMQ (reference sequence). This CDR3 is built from 14 residues. CDR3 nucleotide sequence: TGTGCCAGCAGTTCGCAAACTAGCACAGATACGCAGTATTTT. Translating gives CASSSQTSTDTQYF. The full variable domain, rest sourced from reference TRBV13 and TRBJ2-3, is AAGVIQSPRHLIKEKRETATLKCYPIPRHDTVYWYQQGPGQDPQFLISFYEKMQSDKGSIPDRFSAQQFSDYHSELNMSSLELGDSALYFCASSSQTSTDTQYFGPGTRLTVL.

This rearrangement joins TRBV15 to TRBJ1-2; D is unclear. CDR3 length: 14 amino acids. Trimming removed 7 bases at V and 4 bases at J, with 16 bases between. CDR1 and CDR2 (germline): LNHNV, YYDKDF (reference sequence). CDR3 DNA: TGTGCCACCACGAGAGGTGGAGGGAGCTATGGCTACACCTTC. Residues: CATTRGGGSYGYTF.